These 4 T cell receptor beta chains came from one sample sequenced in a study of vaccination and CD4 T cells after COVID-19. The treatment denotes: 10-day PBMC culture with coronavirus spike peptide pools or control peptides (ViraFEST assay). Cultured CD4+ T cells had their DNA profiled by the Oncomine TCR Beta short-read assay. TCRdb reanalysed the PCR reads using MiXCR and keeps one entry per CDR3 protein. The data show 20,000 to 25,000 distinct CDR3 sequences, around 50% seen once. No antigens are known for them. The material sequenced was CD4+ T cells from blood, cultured in vitro. The receptors were gathered from a human donor who had recovered from COVID-19.

The rearrangement links TRBV6-5 to TRBJ1-6, with 9 bases lining up with TRBD1. The germline V gene has CDR1 MNHEY and CDR2 SVGAGI. J lost 5 bases, V lost 2 bases, and 4 bases had no gene match. This CDR3 is 16 amino acids long. The CDR3 loop is CASSYRGTGNNSPLHF. CDR3 in DNA: TGTGCCAGCAGTTACCGAGGGACAGGGAATAATTCACCCCTCCACTTT.

In its sample, this clonotype was seen a few times. CDR3 coding DNA: TGCAGTGCGAAGGAGGGGGCGCGGATTGAAGCTTTCTTT. Its translation: CSAKEGARIEAFF. The chain has TRBV20-1 and TRBJ1-1; 7 bases match TRBD1. Germline CDR1 is DFQATT and CDR2 is SNEGSKA (reference sequence). This CDR3 has 13 residues. The ends lost 6 bases at V and 7 bases at J; junction bases unmatched: 11.

This rearrangement joins TRBV27 to TRBJ1-6; possibly TRBD1 for D (5 bases). The CDR3 is 17 amino acids. V lost 2 bases and J 3 bases, leaving 14 bases between the germline ends. CDR1 MNHEY and CDR2 SMNVEV come from the germline V gene (reference sequence). CDR3 in DNA: TGTGCCAGCAGTTTAAGTATCGGGGGTAGCTATAATTCACCCCTCCACTTT. Protein product: CASSLSIGGSYNSPLHF.

The chain carries TRBV19 and TRBJ1-1; D is possibly TRBD1 (6 bases). V was trimmed by 6 bases and J by 4 bases, leaving 18 bases between them. Germline CDR1 and CDR2: LNHDA and SQIVND (reference sequence). The CDR3 sequence is 15 residues long. DNA of the CDR3: TGTGCCAGTAGCCGAGTAGGGGGGCGGGTCACTGAAGCTTTCTTT. Its protein is CASSRVGGRVTEAFF.